The 13 T cell receptor beta chains below come from one sample, sequenced in a study of cytomegalovirus exposure and HLA in healthy donors. Amplification used 60 Vbeta primers and 13 Jbeta primers. Data came from immunoSEQ multiplex PCR; TCRdb stores just in-frame clones and leaves some out. The table includes about 140,000 clones, nearly 80% detected once. Sequencing was done on a sample of PBMCs. The receptors come from a woman aged 40 to 55 in good health and CMV-seronegative.

This sequence joins TRBV7-2 and TRBJ2-2; D gene ambiguous. The ends were cut back, 4 bases at V and 8 bases at J, with 5 bases in the middle. Germline V lookup: CDR1 SGHTA, CDR2 FQGNSA. The CDR3 consists of 11 residues. The chain's CDR3 is CASSSTGELFF. CDR3 bases: TGTGCCAGCAGCTCGACAGGGGAGCTGTTTTTT.

The rearrangement links TRBV28 to TRBJ2-7; no firm D call. Germline CDR1 is MDHEN and CDR2 is SYDVKM. This CDR3 has 14 amino acids. V lost 2 bases and J 6 bases, leaving 14 bases between the germline ends. The CDR3 DNA reads as TGTGCCAGCAGTTTAAATCCCCCGACTCGCGAGCAGTACTTC. Translation: CASSLNPPTREQYF.

This clone has more than one count but fewer than ten. CDR3: CSVLEFRTRYNEQFF. CDR3 coding DNA: TGCAGCGTCCTGGAGTTCCGAACAAGGTACAATGAGCAGTTCTTC. The rearrangement joins TRBV29-1 to TRBJ2-1; D gene uncertain. Trimming left V 6 bases short and J 4 bases short, with 19 bases between. From germline, CDR1 is SQVTM and CDR2 ANQGSEA. The CDR3 is 15 residues long.

This clone has a handful of counts. The gene calls are TRBV28 and TRBJ2-4; 11 bases agree with TRBD1. V lost 4 bases and J lost 9; bases outside the gene matches: 5. Germline V gives CDR1 MDHEN, CDR2 SYDVKM. This CDR3 has 14 amino acids. CDR3 nucleotides: TGTGCCAGCAGTTCCGGGACAGGGGGGACCATTCAGTACTTC. The encoded protein is CASSSGTGGTIQYF. Looking up the rest from reference TRBV28 and TRBJ2-4 gives the full variable domain: DVKVTQSSRYLVKRTGEKVFLECVQDMDHENMFWYRQDPGLGLRLIYFSYDVKMKEKGDIPEGYSVSREKKERFSLILESASTNQTSMYLCASSSGTGGTIQYFGAGTRLSVL.

V usage is TRBV19 and J usage is TRBJ2-1, with D possibly matching TRBD1 (6 bases). This CDR3 spans 16 amino acids. The V gene lost 5 bases and the J gene lost 1 base, with 15 bases spanning the gap. Germline CDR1 LNHDA, CDR2 SQIVND (reference sequence). For the CDR3, the DNA is TGTGCCAGTAGTGGGCAGGGGTTTAGGTCCTACAATGAGCAGTTCTTC. It codes for CASSGQGFRSYNEQFF.

The rearrangement links TRBV19 to TRBJ2-2; 12 bases match TRBD2. This CDR3 spans 15 amino acids. The ends lost 5 bases at V and 5 bases at J; junction bases unmatched: 3. Germline CDR1 LNHDA, CDR2 SQIVND (reference sequence). CDR3 bases: TGTGCCAGTAGTCTAGCGGGAGGGCTTACCGGGGAGCTGTTTTTT. It yields the protein CASSLAGGLTGELFF.

V gene TRBV7-9 combines with J gene TRBJ1-3; TRBD1 might be the D (5 bases). V gave up 3 bases and J gave up 11 bases, with 11 bases separating them. The CDR3 length is 12 residues. Germline CDR1 and CDR2: SEHNR and FQNEAQ (reference sequence). Here the CDR3 DNA reads TGTGCCAGCAGCTTCAACAGGTACCCCATATATTTT. As protein: CASSFNRYPIYF.

The sample holds a few counts of this clone. The chain joins TRBV5-5 to TRBJ2-3, with 7 bases aligning to TRBD2. The CDR3 is made up of 14 amino acids. Losses at the gene ends were 1 base for V and 5 bases for J; bases not matched to a gene: 4. From germline, CDR1 is SGHKS and CDR2 YYEKEE (reference sequence). Here the CDR3 reads CASSLSAGEDTQYF. DNA for the CDR3: TGTGCCAGCAGCTTGAGTGCGGGAGAAGATACGCAGTATTTT.

This clone was recorded a few times. V usage is TRBV6-5 and J usage is TRBJ2-5; 12 bases map to TRBD2. The CDR3 runs 16 residues. Unmatched junction bases numbered 2, after V lost 2 bases and J lost 1 base. Germline-derived CDR1 and CDR2 are MNHEY and SVGAGI. CDR3 region: CASSYGLAGPQETQYF. As DNA, the CDR3 is TGTGCCAGCAGTTACGGACTAGCGGGACCCCAAGAGACCCAGTACTTC.

The chain uses TRBV5-6 and TRBJ2-7; D might be TRBD1 (5 bases). CDR3 length: 16 residues. V lost 3 bases and J lost 1, with 17 bases in between. The germline CDR1 and CDR2 sequences are SGHDT and YYEEEE. DNA for the CDR3: TGTGCCAGCAGCTCCCACCCTAGGACATATTCCTACGAGCAGTACTTC. Translated, it gives CASSSHPRTYSYEQYF.

This clone was found once. CDR3 nucleotide sequence: TGCGCCAGCAGCTCGGGGGGCCGGGGCTCCTACGAGCAGTACTTC. It is translated as CASSSGGRGSYEQYF. The V gene is TRBV5-1, the J gene TRBJ2-5; possible D gene TRBD2, 7 bases. Judging by the DNA end, TRBJ2-7 fits better; the J call may be wrong. The length of the CDR3 is 15 residues. CDR1 and CDR2 from the germline V gene are SGHRS and YFSETQ.

As for this clone: The junction and the germline gene differ at one end; a read error may be behind it. This sequence joins TRBV10-3 and TRBJ2-6, with a tentative D call TRBD1 (5 bases). Per germline, CDR1 ENHRY and CDR2 SYGVKD. The CDR3 totals 17 residues. In DNA form, the CDR3 reads TGTGCCATCAGTGAGTCTGTCTTTGGGGCTGGGGCCAACGGCCTGACTTTC. It encodes CAISESVFGAGANGLTF.

The chain is built from TRBV9 and TRBJ2-1; 9 bases align to TRBD1. Germline V gene sequence: CDR1 SGDLS, CDR2 YYNGEE. V lost 6 bases and J lost 0; bases outside the gene matches: 7. This CDR3 has 16 residues. This chain's CDR3 is CASNTGTGSSYNEQFF. For the CDR3, the DNA is TGTGCCAGCAATACCGGGACAGGGAGCTCCTACAATGAGCAGTTCTTC.